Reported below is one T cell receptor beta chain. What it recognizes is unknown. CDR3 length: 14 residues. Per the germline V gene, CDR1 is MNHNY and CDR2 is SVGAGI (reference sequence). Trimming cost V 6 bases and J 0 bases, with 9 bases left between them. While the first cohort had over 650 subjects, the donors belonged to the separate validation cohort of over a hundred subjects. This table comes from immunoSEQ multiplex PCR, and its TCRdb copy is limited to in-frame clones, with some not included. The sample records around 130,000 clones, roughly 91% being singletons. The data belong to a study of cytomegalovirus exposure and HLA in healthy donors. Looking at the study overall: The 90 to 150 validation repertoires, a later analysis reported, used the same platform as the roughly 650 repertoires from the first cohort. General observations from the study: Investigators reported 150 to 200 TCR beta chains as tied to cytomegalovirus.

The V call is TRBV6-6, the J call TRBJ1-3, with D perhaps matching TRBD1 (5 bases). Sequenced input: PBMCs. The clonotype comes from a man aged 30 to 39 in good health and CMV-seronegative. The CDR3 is CASSDQGSGNTIYF. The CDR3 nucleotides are TGTGCCAGCAGCGACCAGGGCTCTGGAAACACCATATATTTT.